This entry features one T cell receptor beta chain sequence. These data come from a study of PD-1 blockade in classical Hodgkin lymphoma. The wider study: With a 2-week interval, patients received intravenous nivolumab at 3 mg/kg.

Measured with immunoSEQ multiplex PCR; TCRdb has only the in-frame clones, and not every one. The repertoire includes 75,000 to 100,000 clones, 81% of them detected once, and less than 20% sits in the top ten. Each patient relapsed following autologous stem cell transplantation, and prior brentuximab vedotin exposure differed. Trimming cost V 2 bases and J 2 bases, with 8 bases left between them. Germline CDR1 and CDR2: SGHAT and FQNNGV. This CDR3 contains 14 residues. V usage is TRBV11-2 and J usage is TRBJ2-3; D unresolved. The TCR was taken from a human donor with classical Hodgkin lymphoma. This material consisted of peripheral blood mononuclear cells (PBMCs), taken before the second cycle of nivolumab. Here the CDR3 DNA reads TGTGCCAGCAGCTTATGGAAACTCACAGATACGCAGTATTTT. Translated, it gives CASSLWKLTDTQYF.